Reported below is one T cell receptor beta chain. For each CDR3 protein, TCRdb gives one entry from its re-call of the 5' RACE reads, without DNA. The sample has roughly 390,000 distinct CDR3 sequences, and its top ten clones hold 9.5% to 12%. This specimen belongs to a study of T cells expressing NK-cell markers. This CDR3 is 15 amino acids long. Germline V lookup: CDR1 MNHEY, CDR2 SVGAGI. Sequencing was carried out using blood T cells: a sorted CD56 or NKG2C T cell subset, CD4+ or CD8+ T cells, or bulk PBMC T cells (not recorded which). The rearrangement joins TRBV6-5 to TRBJ2-7; TCRdb reports TRBD2, a call that lacks DNA to check it against. The sequence derives from a woman aged 50 to 60 in good health. The chain's CDR3 is CASTIAGGPRNEQYF.